The 25 T cell receptor beta chains presented below share a single source sample, sequenced in a study of T cell repertoires in cytomegalovirus infection. TCRdb redid the calling of the reads with MiXCR, one entry per CDR3 protein. The table has 480,000 or so distinct CDR3 sequences, approximately 10% seen once. What was sequenced was PBMCs. These receptors were obtained from a human donor in good health (CMV status not recorded). Some clones in this sample may be carry-over from other donors' samples.

This clonotype was seen ten or more times. The chain employs TRBV7-8 and TRBJ2-5; 9 bases line up with TRBD1. This CDR3 is built from 14 residues. J was trimmed by 6 bases and V by 5 bases; bases with no gene match: 7. Germline V gene sequence: CDR1 SGHVS, CDR2 FQNEAQ. The CDR3 DNA reads as TGTGCCAGCAGCCCGCGGGACAGGGTACAGACCCAGTACTTC. Its protein is CASSPRDRVQTQYF.

This clonotype was recorded at least ten times. This rearrangement joins TRBV20-1 to TRBJ2-7, with 12 bases matching TRBD2. In germline, CDR1 is DFQATT, CDR2 SNEGSKA (reference sequence). With 0 bases clipped from V and 2 bases from J, the junction kept 8 bases outside the gene matches. There are 17 residues in the CDR3. CDR3 sequence (DNA): TGCAGTGCTAGAGATGGACTAGCGGGAACGCACACCTACGAGCAGTACTTC. Protein sequence: CSARDGLAGTHTYEQYF.

This clonotype was counted a few times. The gene calls are TRBV12-3 or TRBV12-4 and TRBJ2-2; 8 positions match TRBD1. V lost 7 bases, J lost 5 bases, and 9 bases stayed unmatched. CDR3 size: 15 residues. The CDR3, as DNA: TGTGCCAGCACCGCGACAGGGGACGGAACCGGGGAGCTGTTTTTT. Translating gives CASTATGDGTGELFF.

This clonotype was recorded at least ten times. This chain links TRBV6-6 with TRBJ2-3; 7 bases align to TRBD2. Trimming took 6 bases from V and 0 from J; bases not matched to a gene: 3. Per the germline V gene, CDR1 is MNHNY and CDR2 is SVGAGI (reference sequence). CDR3 length: 14 residues. The CDR3 nucleotides are TGTGCCAGCAGGGACGGGGGGAGCACAGATACGCAGTATTTT. This encodes CASRDGGSTDTQYF.

Only a few counts were recorded for this clonotype. The chain uses TRBV3-1 and TRBJ2-1; maybe TRBD2 (6 bases). V was shortened by 2 bases and J by 11 bases, with 10 bases between the two germline ends. The germline V gene has CDR1 LGHDT and CDR2 YNNKEL (reference sequence). The length of the CDR3 is 12 residues. The CDR3 loop reads CASSQFGSKQFF. As DNA, the CDR3 is TGTGCCAGCAGCCAATTCGGGAGTAAGCAGTTCTTC.

This clonotype has ten or more counts. V usage is TRBV10-3 and J usage is TRBJ1-1, with unresolved D. The ends were cut back, 8 bases at V and 0 bases at J, with 10 bases in the middle. The CDR3 runs to 13 residues. Germline CDR1 ENHRY, CDR2 SYGVKD. In DNA form, the CDR3 reads TGTGCCATCTCGAGGACGTTGAACACTGAAGCTTTCTTT. Protein product: CAISRTLNTEAFF.

This clonotype occurred many times. This chain's CDR3 is CASSQLRGIEQFF. In DNA form, the CDR3 reads TGTGCCAGCAGCCAACTCCGAGGTATTGAGCAGTTCTTC. The gene calls are TRBV12-3 or TRBV12-4 and TRBJ2-1, with unresolved D. The CDR3 spans 13 residues. Trimming shortened V by 6 bases and J by 9 bases, and 15 bases separated the two germline ends.

CDR3: CSAPTSAQETQYF. As DNA, the CDR3 is TGCAGTGCACCGACTAGCGCTCAAGAGACCCAGTACTTC. The V gene is TRBV20-1, the J gene TRBJ2-5; 8 bases align to TRBD2. The junction had 5 bases not matched to a gene; V was cut back by 6 bases and J by 2 bases. The CDR3 is 13 amino acids. In germline, CDR1 is DFQATT, CDR2 SNEGSKA (reference sequence).

This clonotype was counted a few times. The chain couples TRBV19 to TRBJ1-4; D unresolved. V was cut by 6 bases and J by 11 bases, with 22 bases left in between. CDR1 LNHDA and CDR2 SQIVND come from the germline V gene (reference sequence). This CDR3 has 15 amino acids. The CDR3 nucleotides are TGTGCCAGTAGCCTAGGTGGAGGGTCTGAAAGGAAACTGTTTTTT. Amino acids: CASSLGGGSERKLFF.

This clonotype was counted at least ten times. The chain carries TRBV9 and TRBJ2-7; TRBD2 might be the D (7 bases). Trimming left V 3 bases short and J 2 bases short, with 15 bases between. This CDR3 region has 15 residues. CDR1 is SGDLS, CDR2 YYNGEE, per germline. CDR3 bases: TGTGCCAGCAGCGCGGGGGGCAGTCAACCCTACGAGCAGTACTTC. Translated: CASSAGGSQPYEQYF.

The chain recombines TRBV3-1 with TRBJ2-1; 11 bases fit TRBD2. Germline trimming cut 4 bases from V and 2 bases from J; bases unmatched to any gene: 4. This CDR3 region has 16 residues. The V gene's germline CDR1 is LGHDT and CDR2 YNNKEL (reference sequence). The chain's CDR3 is CASSPLTSGAYNEQFF. Here the CDR3 DNA reads TGTGCCAGCAGCCCGCTGACTAGCGGGGCCTACAATGAGCAGTTCTTC.

This clonotype was detected many times. The chain has TRBV20-1 and TRBJ1-1; TRBD1 matches 7 bases. V lost 4 bases and J lost 4; bases outside the gene matches: 15. This CDR3 has 16 residues. CDR1 and CDR2 (germline): DFQATT, SNEGSKA (reference sequence). This CDR3 reads CSAKNVGTGEGTEAFF. In nucleotides, the CDR3 is TGCAGTGCTAAAAACGTGGGAACAGGGGAGGGCACTGAAGCTTTCTTT.

This clonotype was recorded at least ten times. CDR3 sequence (DNA): TGTGCCAGCAACCTACCCCCTAGCGGGAAATGGAGCTCCTACAATGAGCAGTTCTTC. This sequence encodes CASNLPPSGKWSSYNEQFF. The chain links TRBV7-9 to TRBJ2-1; TRBD2 aligns across 9 bases. Germline V gives CDR1 SEHNR, CDR2 FQNEAQ (reference sequence). The trim removed 7 bases at V and 0 bases at J, leaving 16 bases unmatched. There are 19 residues in the CDR3.

This clonotype was seen ten or more times. CDR3 sequence reads: CASSLGQGASSPLHF. In DNA form, the CDR3 reads TGTGCCAGCAGCTTGGGACAGGGGGCGAGTTCACCCCTCCACTTT. The chain couples TRBV7-2 to TRBJ1-6; 12 bases fit TRBD1. The CDR3 consists of 15 residues. CDR1 and CDR2 (germline): SGHTA, FQGNSA. The J segment lost 9 bases and the V segment lost 3 bases, leaving 3 bases of the junction unmatched.

The V call is TRBV23-1, the J call TRBJ1-5; D not certain. TRBV23-1 is an open reading frame whose function is uncertain. This CDR3 region has 16 residues. Between the trimmed V and J ends, which lost 0 bases and 1 base, there was a span of 10 bases. The CDR3 bases are TGCGCCAGCAGTCAATCGGAGAGGGTGAGCAATCAGCCCCAGCATTTT. This encodes CASSQSERVSNQPQHF.

This clonotype was recorded many times. This CDR3 reads CASSLSGGRDEQYF. The CDR3, as DNA: TGTGCCAGCAGTTTATCGGGGGGCCGGGACGAGCAGTACTTC. The rearrangement uses TRBV28 and TRBJ2-7; D may be TRBD2 (7 bases). V was clipped by 1 base and J by 5 bases, with 12 bases between them. The CDR3 contains 14 residues. Germline V lookup: CDR1 MDHEN, CDR2 SYDVKM.

The chain uses TRBV3-1 and TRBJ1-1; the match to TRBD1 covers 11 bases. Germline CDR1 is LGHDT and CDR2 is YNNKEL (reference sequence). The CDR3 sequence is 15 residues long. V dropped 2 bases and J dropped 4; count of bases not matched to a gene: 3. CDR3 DNA: TGTGCCAGCAGCCAAATCGGGACAGGGGGCACTGAAGCTTTCTTT. It codes for CASSQIGTGGTEAFF.

This clonotype appeared many times. V and J are TRBV12-3 or TRBV12-4 and TRBJ1-1; 7 nucleotides line up with TRBD1. J gave up 5 bases and V 5 bases, and 11 bases lay outside the gene matches. The CDR3 totals 15 residues. In DNA form, the CDR3 reads TGTGCCAGCAGTGAACGACAGGGTATGCGAACTGAAGCTTTCTTT. Amino acids: CASSERQGMRTEAFF.

In its sample, this clonotype was seen many times. This sequence joins TRBV12-3 or TRBV12-4 and TRBJ1-5; the D is unclear. The length of the CDR3 is 13 residues. V was trimmed by 5 bases and J by 6 bases, leaving 11 bases between them. The chain's CDR3 is CASSSRTVQPQHF. For the CDR3, the DNA is TGTGCCAGCAGTAGTCGCACAGTTCAGCCCCAGCATTTT.

This clonotype was counted a few times. V and J are TRBV29-1 and TRBJ2-1, with a possible D match to TRBD2 (6 bases). V lost 0 bases, J lost 0 bases, and 12 bases lay in between. The CDR3 contains 16 residues. Germline values: CDR1 SQVTM, CDR2 ANQGSEA. CDR3 region: CSVEDWGGISYNEQFF. In DNA form, the CDR3 reads TGCAGCGTTGAAGATTGGGGCGGGATCTCCTACAATGAGCAGTTCTTC.

This clonotype was picked up many times. The CDR3 region has the DNA TGTGCCAGCAGTTACGTGTACAGGGGGGGTTCCGATGGCTACACCTTC. Protein sequence: CASSYVYRGGSDGYTF. V usage is TRBV6-5 and J usage is TRBJ1-2, with 8 bases that match TRBD1. From germline, CDR1 is MNHEY and CDR2 SVGAGI. J lost 6 bases, V lost 2 bases, and 11 bases had no gene match. This CDR3 region has 16 residues.

This clonotype has a count of ten or more. V and J are TRBV6-1 and TRBJ2-5; D is possibly TRBD1 or TRBD2 (5 bases each). Trimming stripped 9 bases from V and 2 bases from J, with 22 bases between. In germline, CDR1 is MNHNS, CDR2 SASEGT. This CDR3 has 16 residues. In nucleotides, the CDR3 is TGTGCCAGTATACGTTCGTCCGGGACGCTACAAGAGACCCAGTACTTC. It translates to CASIRSSGTLQETQYF.

This chain joins TRBV5-1 and TRBJ2-3, with 7 bases lining up with TRBD2. With 7 bases clipped from V and 0 bases from J, the junction kept 5 bases outside the gene matches. Germline V gene lookup returns CDR1 SGHRS and CDR2 YFSETQ. The CDR3 is 14 amino acids. In nucleotides, the CDR3 is TGCGCCAGCGAACGTAGCGGGAGCACAGATACGCAGTATTTT. As protein: CASERSGSTDTQYF.

Only one count was recorded for this clonotype. This chain joins TRBV28 and TRBJ1-2; maybe TRBD1 (5 bases). The CDR3 length is 16 residues. V was shortened by 5 bases and J by 2 bases, with 18 bases between the two germline ends. Germline V lookup: CDR1 MDHEN, CDR2 SYDVKM. The CDR3 nucleotides are TGTGCCAGCAGTCCCTCCTTGACAGAATGGAACTATGGCTACACCTTC. It is translated as CASSPSLTEWNYGYTF.

The chain uses TRBV5-6 and TRBJ2-3, with TRBD2 identical over 8 bases. The ends lost 4 bases at V and 2 bases at J; junction bases unmatched: 12. Germline CDR1 and CDR2: SGHDT and YYEEEE. The CDR3 length is 17 residues. This CDR3 is CASSPLQASGHTDTQYF. In nucleotides, the CDR3 is TGTGCCAGCAGCCCCCTGCAGGCTAGCGGGCACACAGATACGCAGTATTTT.